This TCR beta chain is drawn from a study of shared clonotypes between healthy human individuals (dated by TCRdb to 2018 to 2020). Some background on the complete study: Three men and a couple of women, aged 18 to 49 years, made up the cohort. To estimate repertoire size and how much clonotypes are shared between individuals, the study performed deep sequencing of blood TCR repertoires from roughly five healthy adults. Different laboratories and diverse techniques were used to prepare libraries and sequence TCR repertoires, to increase sequencing depth and limit assay-specific biases. Between about 0.85 and 8.9 billion PBMCs per donor were obtained by leukapheresis. Broader findings and caveats from the paper: Sampling was restricted to blood, and TCR repertoires in tissues likely differ from the TCR repertoires found in blood. Pairwise subsampling indicated that sequencing depth was expected to affect the degree of clonotype sharing among donors. The small number of donors limited the genetic and exposure-history diversity represented.

Remarks on this clone: No antigen is known for it. No base-level quality is on record; no much larger clone is a single base apart.

The donors were healthy, HIV-negative adults who had no recently reported acute infections or vaccinations. Every donor was a Caucasian adult residing in Nashville, Tennessee, USA. For unsorted samples, some 100 million PBMCs were counted, and genomic DNA was extracted using the QIAamp DNA Blood Mini kit. Blood was collected by leukapheresis, and PBMCs were isolated by Ficoll-Histopaque density gradient centrifugation and then cryopreserved in liquid nitrogen vapor phase. TCR CDR3 regions were amplified from genomic DNA by multiplex PCR using the deep immunoSEQ assay. Genomic DNA extracted from each cell subset was distributed evenly over all wells of several immunoSEQ 96-well plates, and each plate served as one replicate. Each replicate PCR for unsorted PBMC received about 310 ng genomic DNA, equal to about 30,000 T cell genomes. Ten immunoSEQ deep assay plates were used to sequence the unsorted PBMC genomic DNA. The purified libraries were quantified using a Qubit 3.0 fluorometer, sized with a Bioanalyzer 2100, and then quantified again using the KAPA Library Quantification kit. A separate single-read 150-cycle Illumina NextSeq 550 flow cell was used to sequence each immunoSEQ 96-well plate. From the authors' description of their analysis: The immunoSEQ output contained only junctional sequences without quality scores, so filtering could not match that applied to full-length reads. Sequences were annotated with PyIR, a Python wrapper for IgBLAST v1.9, and V/J genes and CDR3 were assigned using IMGT germline references. Any read was removed if the V/J assignment was weak (E-value above 1e-6), the CDR3 was missing, or the read contained stop codons, out-of-frame junctions, or ambiguous translated residues. V3J clonotypes were defined by identical inferred V gene, J gene, and CDR3 amino acid sequence. Percentage overlap between repertoires was computed as shared unique clonotypes divided by the size of the smaller repertoire. Three approaches were used to assess repertoire richness: RTK rarefaction, the Chao1 estimator, and Recon v2.1 estimates of unobserved clonotypes. Sourced from immuneACCESS, this table was stored by TCRdb with only in-frame sequences that have V and J called. A share of the clones is absent; for the studies checked, an unresolved V gene accounts for under half, and the remainder has no known explanation. V, J and clone size derive from that table, while D and trimming were established from the DNA sequence. Here the sample has roughly 500,000 clones; 70% to 80% occur a single time. The top ten constitute around 13% of the sample.

The sample taken for sequencing was PBMCs. The sequence was obtained from a woman between 40 and 55 years old in good health. Some clones in this sample may be carry-over from other donors' samples.

The bases are TGCGCCAGCAGCCAAGGACCTAGCGGGAGGGCCTATGAGCAGTTCTTC. Translated, it gives CASSQGPSGRAYEQFF. The chain is made from TRBV4-1 and TRBJ2-1; TRBD2 aligns with 12 central bases. The V end gives up 1 base and the J end 8 bases, leaving 6 bases in the junction not matched to a gene. Measured from the cysteine to the phenylalanine, the CDR3 is 16 residues long. Only CDR3 DNA remains: 48 bases, in frame from the first base. For CDR1 and CDR2, the germline V gene lists MGHRA and YSYEKL.